Following are 10 T cell receptor beta chains from one sample sequenced in a study of blood T cell repertoires in COVID-19 (dated by TCRdb to about 2020). Preparation of the library involved the immunoSEQ multiplex PCR assay. This is the immuneACCESS table as TCRdb keeps it, with only in-frame sequences that have V and J called. A part of the clones is gone; compared with another copy, unresolved V genes explain less than half, and the rest is unexplained. A total of 290,000 or so clones appear in this sample, approximately 82% of them only once. Clones ranked in the top ten supply roughly 5.3% of the sample. The sequencing input was PBMCs or T cells enriched from blood (not recorded which). These receptors were obtained from a man aged 35-49 years who had been exposed to COVID-19.

This clone occurred a few times. The chain couples TRBV27 to TRBJ2-4, with D perhaps TRBD1 (7 bases). From germline, CDR1 is MNHEY and CDR2 SMNVEV (reference sequence). The CDR3 length is 15 residues. V lost 4 bases, J lost 10 bases, and 20 bases lay in between. For the CDR3, the DNA is TGTGCCAGCAGTTCCAGGGGGGCCGGAAAACAGATTCAGTACTTC. Its translation is CASSSRGAGKQIQYF.

The rearrangement uses TRBV19 and TRBJ2-5; possible D gene TRBD2, 5 bases. CDR3 length: 17 amino acids. Trimming stripped 3 bases from V and 0 bases from J, with 17 bases between. The germline gives CDR1 LNHDA, CDR2 SQIVND (reference sequence). The CDR3 DNA is TGTGCCAGTAGTATTGGTTGGGCTAGCAGGTACCAAGAGACCCAGTACTTC. It yields the protein CASSIGWASRYQETQYF.

This chain connects TRBV25-1 to TRBJ1-2; no reliable D call. The germline V and J ends were trimmed by 4 bases and 5 bases, with 11 bases remaining between them. Germline-derived CDR1 and CDR2 are MGHDK and SYGVNS. This CDR3 has 13 residues. DNA for the CDR3: TGTGCCAGCAGTGCGGGTACATATTATGGCTACACCTTC. Translation: CASSAGTYYGYTF.

The CDR3 DNA follows: TGTGCCAGCAGTAAGACTAGCGGGATCAGATCTGGGGCCAACGTCCTGACTTTC. It yields the protein CASSKTSGIRSGANVLTF. The chain employs TRBV27 and TRBJ2-6; 11 bases match TRBD2. The CDR3 is made up of 18 amino acids. In germline, CDR1 is MNHEY, CDR2 SMNVEV (reference sequence). The trim removed 5 bases at V and 1 base at J, leaving 7 bases unmatched.

A few counts support this clone. V usage is TRBV19 and J usage is TRBJ2-7; the D is unclear. V lost 10 bases and J lost 4, with 23 bases in between. Per germline, CDR1 LNHDA and CDR2 SQIVND (reference sequence). The CDR3 extends over 15 amino acids. The CDR3 bases are TGTGCCATTTATTTTGGGCGACGCACCCCTTACGAGCAGTACTTC. It is translated as CAIYFGRRTPYEQYF.

The V call is TRBV4-1, the J call TRBJ1-5, with D perhaps TRBD1 (5 bases). The germline V gene has CDR1 MGHRA and CDR2 YSYEKL. Trimming took off 3 bases at V and 7 bases at J, with 10 bases between the two ends. The CDR3 has 13 residues. CDR3 loop: CASSQGEAQPQHF. For the CDR3, the DNA is TGCGCCAGCAGCCAGGGGGAGGCACAGCCCCAGCATTTT.

The gene calls are TRBV6-5 and TRBJ1-3; 8 bases match TRBD1. The CDR3 has 15 residues. V shed 6 bases and J 5 bases; nucleotides not matched to a gene: 9. Germline-derived CDR1 and CDR2 are MNHEY and SVGAGI. The CDR3 nucleotides are TGTGCCAGCAGCCAAACCTACAGGGGGAGAAACACCATATATTTT. It translates to CASSQTYRGRNTIYF.

The V gene is TRBV5-5, the J gene TRBJ2-7; 9 nucleotides agree with TRBD2. The CDR3 sequence is 14 residues long. Germline assignment: CDR1 SGHKS and CDR2 YYEKEE (reference sequence). J lost 7 bases, V lost 2 bases, and 7 bases had no gene match. The CDR3 nucleotides read TGTGCCAGCAGCTTATGGCGGGAGGGAAGGGAGCAGTACTTC. It codes for CASSLWREGREQYF.

The chain is built from TRBV30 and TRBJ1-5, with a possible D match to TRBD1 (6 bases). The germline V gene has CDR1 GTSNPN and CDR2 SVGIG (reference sequence). The CDR3 covers 14 residues. Trimming removed 8 bases at V and 7 bases at J, with 21 bases between. Here the CDR3 DNA reads TGTGCCCTCCAATCGGGGGGCCTACACCAGCCCCAGCATTTT. Residues: CALQSGGLHQPQHF.

The rearrangement uses TRBV6-5 and TRBJ1-3; no firm D call. The V gene's germline CDR1 is MNHEY and CDR2 SVGAGI. Trimming removed 0 bases from V and 2 bases from J, with 11 bases in between. CDR3 length: 16 amino acids. The CDR3 DNA reads as TGTGCCAGCAGTTACTCGTCTAGTGTAACTGGAAACACCATATATTTT. Protein: CASSYSSSVTGNTIYF.